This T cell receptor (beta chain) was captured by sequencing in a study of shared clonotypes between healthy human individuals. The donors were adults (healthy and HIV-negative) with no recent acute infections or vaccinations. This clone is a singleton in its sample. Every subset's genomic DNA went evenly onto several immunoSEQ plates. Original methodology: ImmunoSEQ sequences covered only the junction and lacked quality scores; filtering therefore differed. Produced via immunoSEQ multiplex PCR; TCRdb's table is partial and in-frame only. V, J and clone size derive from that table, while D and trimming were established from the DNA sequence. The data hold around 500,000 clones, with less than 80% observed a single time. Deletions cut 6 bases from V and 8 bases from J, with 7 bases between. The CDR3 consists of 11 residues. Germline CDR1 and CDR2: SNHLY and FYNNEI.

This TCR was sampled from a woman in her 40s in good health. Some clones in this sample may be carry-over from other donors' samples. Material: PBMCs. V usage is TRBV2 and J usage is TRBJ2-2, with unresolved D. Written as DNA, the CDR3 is TGTGCCAGCAGGGTTGCGGGGGAGCTGTTTTTT. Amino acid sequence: CASRVAGELFF.